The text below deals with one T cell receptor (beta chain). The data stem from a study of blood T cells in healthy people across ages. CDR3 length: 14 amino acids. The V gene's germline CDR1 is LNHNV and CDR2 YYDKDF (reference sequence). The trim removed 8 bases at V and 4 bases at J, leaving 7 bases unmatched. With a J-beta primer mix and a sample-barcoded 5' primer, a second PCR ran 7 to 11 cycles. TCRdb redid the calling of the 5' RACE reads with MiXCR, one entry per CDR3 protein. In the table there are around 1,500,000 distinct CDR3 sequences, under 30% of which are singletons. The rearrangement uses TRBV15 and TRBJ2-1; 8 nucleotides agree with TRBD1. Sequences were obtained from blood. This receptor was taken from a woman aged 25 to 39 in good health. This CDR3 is CATALGQGYNEQFF. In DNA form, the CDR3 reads TGTGCCACCGCCCTCGGACAGGGTTACAATGAGCAGTTCTTC.